The rows below give T cell receptor beta chains drawn from one sample of a study of OX40 agonist ivuxolimab in advanced cancers. The assay was immunoSEQ multiplex PCR, and TCRdb's table has in-frame clones only and misses some. The sample contains around 18,000 clones, around 77% of which appear only once. This specimen consisted of CD4+ or CD8+ T cells sorted from blood, obtained in a trial of the OX40 agonist ivuxolimab. The receptors originated from an adult with an advanced solid tumor such as melanoma, head and neck, liver or kidney cancer. Both conserved end residues are part of each CDR3. Fields, in order: D gene, V gene, J gene, clone size, CDR3 DNA, CDR3 protein. D genes are given only for firm matches. Size is omitted from some rows. Given values are once, few, many or a class for expanded clones.

D gene: .; V gene: TRBV18; J gene: TRBJ2-7; clone size: few; CDR3 DNA: TGTGCCAGCTCCCAGGGAGGGGGATACTACGAGCAGTACTTC; CDR3 protein: CASSQGGGYYEQYF
D gene: .; V gene: TRBV30; J gene: TRBJ1-5; clone size: .; CDR3 DNA: TGTGCCCGGAGTCCGGGACCGAACAATCAGCCCCAGCATTTT; CDR3 protein: CARSPGPNNQPQHF
D gene: TRBD1; V gene: TRBV7-2; J gene: TRBJ2-5; clone size: .; CDR3 DNA: TGTGCCAGCAGCCACCGCCGGTGGGGACAGGGTTTTTCGCAGACCCAGTACTTC; CDR3 protein: CASSHRRWGQGFSQTQYF
D gene: .; V gene: TRBV7-9; J gene: TRBJ1-3; clone size: .; CDR3 DNA: TGTGCCAGCAGCACGCGGGACGCCGGCTCTGGAAACACCATATATTTT; CDR3 protein: CASSTRDAGSGNTIYF
D gene: TRBD2; V gene: TRBV7-3; J gene: TRBJ2-1; clone size: .; CDR3 DNA: TGTGCCAGCAGCTTAGGCGGGGGGGCCTACAATGAGCAGTTCTTC; CDR3 protein: CASSLGGGAYNEQFF
D gene: .; V gene: TRBV7-9; J gene: TRBJ1-1; clone size: .; CDR3 DNA: TGTGCCAGCAGCTTGACGCAGGGAAACACTGAAGCTTTCTTT; CDR3 protein: CASSLTQGNTEAFF
D gene: .; V gene: TRBV9; J gene: TRBJ1-4; clone size: .; CDR3 DNA: TGTGCCAGCAGCGTAGCCAGGGATTCTGAAAAACTGTTTTTT; CDR3 protein: CASSVARDSEKLFF
D gene: TRBD2; V gene: TRBV4-3; J gene: TRBJ2-5; clone size: .; CDR3 DNA: TGCGCCAGCAGCCAAGAGGGACTAGCGGAACAAGAGACCCAGTACTTC; CDR3 protein: CASSQEGLAEQETQYF
D gene: .; V gene: TRBV11-2; J gene: TRBJ1-3; clone size: .; CDR3 DNA: TGTGCCAGCAGCTTCGGTCCGCGGAACACCATATATTTT; CDR3 protein: CASSFGPRNTIYF
D gene: .; V gene: TRBV4-1; J gene: TRBJ2-7; clone size: .; CDR3 DNA: TGCGCCAGCAGCCAAGACTTTGGGAGGGGGCGAAGCTCCTACGAGCAGTACTTC; CDR3 protein: CASSQDFGRGRSSYEQYF
D gene: .; V gene: TRBV5-6; J gene: TRBJ1-2; clone size: .; CDR3 DNA: TGTGCCAGCAGCTTGGGACCGGGCGGCTACACCTTC; CDR3 protein: CASSLGPGGYTF
D gene: .; V gene: TRBV11-2; J gene: TRBJ2-1; clone size: .; CDR3 DNA: TGTGCCAGCAGCTTGGTGGGGGGGCCCGGCAATGAGCAGTTCTTC; CDR3 protein: CASSLVGGPGNEQFF
D gene: .; V gene: TRBV6-4; J gene: TRBJ2-6; clone size: many; CDR3 DNA: TGTGCCAGCAGCGGAGGGGACAAGCCAGCCTCTGGGGCCAACGTCCTGACTTTC; CDR3 protein: CASSGGDKPASGANVLTF
D gene: .; V gene: TRBV5-6; J gene: TRBJ2-3; clone size: .; CDR3 DNA: TGTGCCAGCAGCTTGGGGGGCGGGGTGGCAGATACGCAGTATTTT; CDR3 protein: CASSLGGGVADTQYF
D gene: TRBD2; V gene: TRBV27; J gene: TRBJ2-7; clone size: few; CDR3 DNA: TGTGCCAGCAGTTTCATGGCGGGGGGGGGCTACGAGCAGTACTTC; CDR3 protein: CASSFMAGGGYEQYF
D gene: .; V gene: TRBV30; J gene: TRBJ2-2; clone size: medium-sized; CDR3 DNA: TGTGCCTGGAGTCTTTCTCGAGCCGGGGAGCTGTTTTTT; CDR3 protein: CAWSLSRAGELFF
D gene: .; V gene: TRBV6-5; J gene: TRBJ2-1; clone size: .; CDR3 DNA: TGTGCCAGCAGTTTTATGGGGGGCTCCTACAATGAGCAGTTCTTC; CDR3 protein: CASSFMGGSYNEQFF
D gene: .; V gene: TRBV6-5; J gene: TRBJ2-1; clone size: .; CDR3 DNA: TGTGCCAGCAGTTCCGGAATCTTGGGGAATGAGCAGTTCTTC; CDR3 protein: CASSSGILGNEQFF
D gene: .; V gene: TRBV6-5; J gene: TRBJ1-2; clone size: few; CDR3 DNA: TGTGCCAGCAGTTACTCGCTCCAGAGCCAGGGCTACACCTTC; CDR3 protein: CASSYSLQSQGYTF
D gene: TRBD2; V gene: TRBV6-5; J gene: TRBJ2-1; clone size: .; CDR3 DNA: TGTGCCAGCAGTTACAGGACTAGCGGGGGTTGCGATGAGCAGTTCTTC; CDR3 protein: CASSYRTSGGCDEQFF
D gene: TRBD2; V gene: TRBV27; J gene: TRBJ2-1; clone size: .; CDR3 DNA: TGTGCCAGCAGTGGGACTAGCACCTACAATGAGCAGTTCTTC; CDR3 protein: CASSGTSTYNEQFF
D gene: .; V gene: TRBV19; J gene: TRBJ1-5; clone size: .; CDR3 DNA: TGTGCCAGTAGTATCGGGGGGCAGCCCCAGCATTTT; CDR3 protein: CASSIGGQPQHF
D gene: .; V gene: TRBV6-1; J gene: TRBJ2-3; clone size: .; CDR3 DNA: TGTGCCAGCAGTGAGATACGCACAGATACGCAGTATTTT; CDR3 protein: CASSEIRTDTQYF
D gene: .; V gene: TRBV7-6; J gene: TRBJ2-1; clone size: .; CDR3 DNA: TGTGCCAGCAGCTTAGTTCAGGGTGGGCCTTCCTACAATGAGCAGTTCTTC; CDR3 protein: CASSLVQGGPSYNEQFF
D gene: .; V gene: TRBV6-5; J gene: TRBJ1-2; clone size: .; CDR3 DNA: TGTGCCAGCAGTACCCTCACAGGGAACTATGGCTACACCTTC; CDR3 protein: CASSTLTGNYGYTF
D gene: .; V gene: TRBV7-9; J gene: TRBJ1-4; clone size: .; CDR3 DNA: TGTGCCAGCAGCACGCCCGCAGCCTCAACTAATGAAAAACTGTTTTTT; CDR3 protein: CASSTPAASTNEKLFF
D gene: TRBD1; V gene: TRBV11-2; J gene: TRBJ2-5; clone size: .; CDR3 DNA: TGTGCCAGCAGCCTAGTGGACAGGGGGCTAAGGGAGACCCAGTACTTC; CDR3 protein: CASSLVDRGLRETQYF
D gene: .; V gene: TRBV7-9; J gene: TRBJ1-2; clone size: .; CDR3 DNA: TGTGCCAGCAGCCTATACAATGAACAGAATAACTATGGCTACACCTTC; CDR3 protein: CASSLYNEQNNYGYTF
D gene: .; V gene: TRBV4-3; J gene: TRBJ1-1; clone size: .; CDR3 DNA: TGCGCCAGCAGCCTCTTGACAGGTCGAGGGGAGGCTTTCTTT; CDR3 protein: CASSLLTGRGEAFF
D gene: .; V gene: TRBV9; J gene: TRBJ2-1; clone size: .; CDR3 DNA: TGTGCCAGCAGCGAGGGTGGGGTCGAGCAGTTCTTC; CDR3 protein: CASSEGGVEQFF
D gene: .; V gene: TRBV29-1; J gene: TRBJ1-3; clone size: .; CDR3 DNA: TGCAGCGTTGTAGGGGACACCATATATTTT; CDR3 protein: CSVVGDTIYF
D gene: .; V gene: TRBV9; J gene: TRBJ1-2; clone size: few; CDR3 DNA: TGTGCCAGCAGCGTAGACCCGTTACAGCCTACACGGACTAACTATGGCTACACCTTC; CDR3 protein: CASSVDPLQPTRTNYGYTF
D gene: .; V gene: TRBV7-2; J gene: TRBJ1-2; clone size: few; CDR3 DNA: TGTGCCAGCAGCTTATCCGGGGCGCGGGCTGGCTACACCTTC; CDR3 protein: CASSLSGARAGYTF
D gene: .; V gene: TRBV11-1; J gene: TRBJ2-7; clone size: .; CDR3 DNA: TGTGCCAGCAGCTTTACAGCCTCCTACGAGCAGTACTTC; CDR3 protein: CASSFTASYEQYF
D gene: TRBD1; V gene: TRBV5-6; J gene: TRBJ2-2; clone size: .; CDR3 DNA: TGTGCCAGCAGCTTGGCCCCAGGGGGCGAAACCGGGGAGCTGTTTTTT; CDR3 protein: CASSLAPGGETGELFF
D gene: .; V gene: TRBV29-1; J gene: TRBJ2-2; clone size: .; CDR3 DNA: TGCAGCGTTGGAGGGGAACGGAACACCGGGGAGCTGTTTTTT; CDR3 protein: CSVGGERNTGELFF
D gene: .; V gene: TRBV9; J gene: TRBJ2-7; clone size: .; CDR3 DNA: TGTGCCAGCAGCCTTACAATCGCGGGGGAGCAGTACTTC; CDR3 protein: CASSLTIAGEQYF
D gene: .; V gene: TRBV30; J gene: TRBJ1-1; clone size: .; CDR3 DNA: TGTGCCTGGAGTCGGAGCGGGAGGATAGTCGAAGCTTTCTTT; CDR3 protein: CAWSRSGRIVEAFF
D gene: .; V gene: TRBV19; J gene: TRBJ1-2; clone size: .; CDR3 DNA: TGTGCCAGTAGTATAGAGGCCAGGCCCTCTAACTATGGCTACACCTTC; CDR3 protein: CASSIEARPSNYGYTF
D gene: .; V gene: TRBV9; J gene: TRBJ2-2; clone size: .; CDR3 DNA: TGTGCCAGCAGCCCCCCTAGTCGGGAGCTGTTTTTT; CDR3 protein: CASSPPSRELFF